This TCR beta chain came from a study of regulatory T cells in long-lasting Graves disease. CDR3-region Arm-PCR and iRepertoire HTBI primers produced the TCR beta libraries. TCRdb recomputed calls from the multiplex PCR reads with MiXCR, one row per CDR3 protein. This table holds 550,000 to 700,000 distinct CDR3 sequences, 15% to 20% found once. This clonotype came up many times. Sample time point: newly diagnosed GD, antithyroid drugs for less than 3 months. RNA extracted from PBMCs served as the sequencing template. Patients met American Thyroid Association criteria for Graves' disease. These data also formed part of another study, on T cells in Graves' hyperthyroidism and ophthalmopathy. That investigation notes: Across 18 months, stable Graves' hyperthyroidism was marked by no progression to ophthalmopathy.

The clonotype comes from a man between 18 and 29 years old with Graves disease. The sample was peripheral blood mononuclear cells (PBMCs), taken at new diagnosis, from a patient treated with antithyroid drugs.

The CDR3 reads CASSGTGGRSPYEQYF. The CDR3, as DNA: TGTGCCAGCAGCGGTACGGGCGGGAGGTCTCCCTACGAGCAGTACTTC. The chain carries TRBV7-9 and TRBJ2-7; the match to TRBD2 covers 8 bases. Germline-derived CDR1 and CDR2 are SEHNR and FQNEAQ (reference sequence). Losses at the gene ends were 5 bases for V and 2 bases for J; bases not matched to a gene: 11. The CDR3 runs 16 residues.